The clone carrying this TCR beta chain was seen just once. The length of the CDR3 is 13 residues. Germline V gene lookup returns CDR1 MNHEY and CDR2 SMNVEV (reference sequence). V dropped 6 bases and J dropped 8 bases, with 14 bases sitting between them. The sample belongs to a study of cytomegalovirus exposure and HLA in healthy donors. The study ran its PCR with 60 Vbeta and 13 Jbeta primers. Generated by immunoSEQ multiplex PCR, the TCRdb table keeps only in-frame clones and is missing some. The data contain nearly 110,000 clones, 65% to 85% of them singletons. The chain combines TRBV27 with TRBJ1-5; D uncertain. This clonotype originated in a man between 18 and 35 years old in good health and CMV-seronegative. What was sequenced was PBMCs. Written as DNA, the CDR3 is TGTGCCAGCAGCACCTGGGGAGGGAAGCCCCAGCATTTT. It specifies CASSTWGGKPQHF.